This record concerns one T cell receptor beta chain sequence. Trimming left V 6 bases short and J 5 bases short, with 8 bases between. The V gene's germline CDR1 is LGHDT and CDR2 YNNKEL (reference sequence). This CDR3 spans 11 amino acids. Some clones are missing from TCRdb's copy, which holds only in-frame ones; the method was immunoSEQ multiplex PCR. The repertoire includes 150,000 to 200,000 clones, about 86% of them detected once, and under 5% sits in the top ten. The sample comes from a study of control samples from healthy donors and cancer patients. The chain links TRBV3-1 (or the pseudogene TRBV3-2) to TRBJ2-7; D remains unclear. The receptor was derived from a woman aged 25 to 45 in good health. The sample was blood. Written as DNA, the CDR3 is TGTGCCAGCAGTCTCCAAAACGAGCAGTACTTC. Translation gives CASSLQNEQYF.